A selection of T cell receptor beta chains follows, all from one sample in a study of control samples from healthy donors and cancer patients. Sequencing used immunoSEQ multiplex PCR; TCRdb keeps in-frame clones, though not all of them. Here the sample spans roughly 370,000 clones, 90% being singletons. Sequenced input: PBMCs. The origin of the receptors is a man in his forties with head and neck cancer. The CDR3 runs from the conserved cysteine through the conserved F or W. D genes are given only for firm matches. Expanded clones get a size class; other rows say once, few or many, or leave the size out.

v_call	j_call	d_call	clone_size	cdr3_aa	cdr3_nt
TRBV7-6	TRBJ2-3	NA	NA	CASSLEGGSGALGVNRLTQYF	TGTGCCAGCAGCTTAGAGGGGGGAAGCGGAGCTCTTGGGGTGAACAGATTGACGCAGTATTTT
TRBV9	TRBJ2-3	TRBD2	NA	CASSVASGVADTQYF	TGTGCCAGCAGCGTAGCTAGCGGGGTTGCAGATACGCAGTATTTT
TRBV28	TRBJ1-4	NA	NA	CASSHRTPGGEKLFF	TGTGCCAGCAGCCATAGGACGCCCGGGGGGGAAAAACTGTTTTTT
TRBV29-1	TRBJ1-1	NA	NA	CSVWENTEAFF	TGCAGCGTTTGGGAGAACACTGAAGCTTTCTTT
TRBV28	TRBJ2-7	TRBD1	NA	CASSPLDRGVSEQYF	TGTGCCAGCAGTCCGTTGGACAGGGGTGTGTCCGAGCAGTACTTC
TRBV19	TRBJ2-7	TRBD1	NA	CASRGTGGRYEQYF	TGTGCCAGTAGAGGGACAGGGGGCCGGTACGAGCAGTACTTC
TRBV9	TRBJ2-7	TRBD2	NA	CASSGTSELPYEQYF	TGTGCCAGCAGCGGAACTAGCGAGCTTCCCTACGAGCAGTACTTC
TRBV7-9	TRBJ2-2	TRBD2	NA	CASSPREGEHTGELFF	TGTGCCAGCAGCCCGCGGGAGGGAGAGCACACCGGGGAGCTGTTTTTT
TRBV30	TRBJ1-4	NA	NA	CAWSVAGSEKLFF	TGTGCCTGGAGTGTGGCAGGGAGCGAAAAACTGTTTTTT
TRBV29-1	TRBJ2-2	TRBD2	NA	CSVDLWGSSGTNTGELFF	TGCAGCGTTGACCTGTGGGGGAGTAGCGGGACGAACACCGGGGAGCTGTTTTTT
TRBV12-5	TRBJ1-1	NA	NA	CASALDRTYTEAFF	TGTGCTAGTGCCCTGGACAGAACGTACACTGAAGCTTTCTTT
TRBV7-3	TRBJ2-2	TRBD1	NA	CASSQQTGKGTGELFF	TGTGCCAGCAGCCAACAGACAGGGAAGGGTACCGGGGAGCTGTTTTTT
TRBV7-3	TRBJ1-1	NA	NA	CASSLTGQGNTEAFF	TGTGCCAGCAGCTTAACCGGGCAGGGGAACACTGAAGCTTTCTTT
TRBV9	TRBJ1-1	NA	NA	CASSVAVMNTEAFF	TGTGCCAGCAGCGTGGCAGTAATGAACACTGAAGCTTTCTTT
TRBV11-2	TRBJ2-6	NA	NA	CASSPSPGANVLTF	TGTGCCAGCAGCCCCTCTCCTGGGGCCAACGTCCTGACTTTC
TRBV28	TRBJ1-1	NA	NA	CASSSPPGAFF	TGTGCCAGCAGTTCCCCCCCCGGAGCTTTCTTT
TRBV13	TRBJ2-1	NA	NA	CASSFQGFEQFF	TGTGCCAGCAGCTTCCAGGGCTTTGAGCAGTTCTTC
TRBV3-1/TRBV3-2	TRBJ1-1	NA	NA	CASSQNEGRSTEAFF	TGTGCCAGCAGCCAAAATGAGGGGAGGAGCACTGAAGCTTTCTTT
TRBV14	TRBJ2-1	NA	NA	CASSLEGEQFF	TGTGCCAGCAGCCTGGAGGGTGAGCAGTTCTTC
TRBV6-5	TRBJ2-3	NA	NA	CASSYSSDTQYF	TGTGCCAGCAGTTACTCTTCCGATACGCAGTATTTT
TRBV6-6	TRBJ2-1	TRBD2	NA	CATRAGANYNEQFF	TGTGCCACCCGGGCGGGAGCTAACTACAATGAGCAGTTCTTC
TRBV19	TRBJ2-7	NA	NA	CASSMTANYEQYF	TGTGCCAGTAGTATGACAGCAAACTACGAGCAGTACTTC
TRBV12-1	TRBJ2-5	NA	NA	CASSFEETQYF	TGTGCCAGCAGCTTTGAGGAGACCCAGTACTTC
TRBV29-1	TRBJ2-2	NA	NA	CSVDTGTTSGELFF	TGCAGCGTTGATACGGGGACCACGTCCGGGGAGCTGTTTTTT
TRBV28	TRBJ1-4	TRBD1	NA	CASIRDRSNEKLFF	TGTGCCAGCATCCGGGACAGGAGTAATGAAAAACTGTTTTTT
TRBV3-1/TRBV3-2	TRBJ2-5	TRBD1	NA	CASSQQGAVETQYF	TGTGCCAGCAGCCAACAGGGGGCTGTAGAGACCCAGTACTTC
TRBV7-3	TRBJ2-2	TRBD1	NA	CASSSRGTEYTGELFF	TGTGCCAGCAGCTCCAGGGGGACAGAATACACCGGGGAGCTGTTTTTT
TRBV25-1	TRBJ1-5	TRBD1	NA	CASSEDVTGMNQPQHF	TGTGCCAGCAGTGAAGACGTGACAGGGATGAATCAGCCCCAGCATTTT
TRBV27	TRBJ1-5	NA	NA	CASSHVPGYRGFQPQHF	TGTGCCAGCAGTCATGTGCCGGGCTATCGGGGTTTTCAGCCCCAGCATTTT
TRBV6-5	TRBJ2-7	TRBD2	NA	CASSSLTSGFYEQYF	TGTGCCAGCAGTTCCCTGACTAGCGGGTTCTACGAGCAGTACTTC
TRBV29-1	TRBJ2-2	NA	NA	CSVASVSNTGELFF	TGCAGCGTTGCAAGCGTATCGAACACCGGGGAGCTGTTTTTT
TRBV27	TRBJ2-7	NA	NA	CASSYTRRDPGYEQYF	TGTGCCAGCAGTTACACCCGAAGGGATCCCGGCTACGAGCAGTACTTC
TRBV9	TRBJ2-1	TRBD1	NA	CASRGFGTGENEQFF	TGTGCCAGCAGGGGATTCGGGACAGGGGAAAATGAGCAGTTCTTC
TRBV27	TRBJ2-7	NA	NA	CASSGGGQLPAEQYF	TGTGCCAGCTCGGGTGGGGGACAACTCCCTGCCGAGCAGTACTTC
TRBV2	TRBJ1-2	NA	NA	CASSLQGGANYGYTF	TGTGCCAGCAGCCTACAAGGGGGGGCTAACTATGGCTACACCTTC
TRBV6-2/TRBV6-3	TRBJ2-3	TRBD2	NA	CASSYPGLSGGTDTQYF	TGTGCCAGCAGCTATCCTGGGCTGAGCGGGGGGACAGATACGCAGTATTTT
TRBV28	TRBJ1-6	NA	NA	CASSLGVLSPLHF	TGTGCCAGCAGTTTGGGTGTACTCTCACCCCTCCACTTT
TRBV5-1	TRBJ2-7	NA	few	CASSLVPDYEQYF	TGCGCCAGCAGCTTGGTTCCGGACTACGAGCAGTACTTC
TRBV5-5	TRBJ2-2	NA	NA	CASNQLGGGGHTGELFF	TGTGCCAGCAACCAACTAGGAGGGGGCGGTCATACCGGGGAGCTGTTTTTT
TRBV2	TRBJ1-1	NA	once	CAIQGPSYSTEAFF	TGTGCCATCCAAGGGCCCAGTTATTCCACTGAAGCTTTCTTT